The source of this T cell receptor beta chain is a study of blood T cell repertoires in COVID-19. Turning to the study itself: T cells, B-cell-depleted T cells, or PBMCs provided the cDNA or gDNA that served as material.

The CDR3 contains 14 residues. Germline V gene lookup returns CDR1 LNHDA and CDR2 SQIVND (reference sequence). V dropped 7 bases and J dropped 6 bases, with 19 bases sitting between them. Sequenced by immunoSEQ multiplex PCR; TCRdb stores in-frame clones only, minus some. Here the sample spans around 270,000 clones, roughly 80% being singletons. Sequenced: peripheral blood. This TCR was recovered from a man aged 60-69 years with acute or convalescent COVID-19. The V call is TRBV19, the J call TRBJ2-7; weak D call: TRBD2 (5 bases). The CDR3 sequence is CASTTDFPEGEQYF. The DNA for the CDR3 is TGTGCCAGTACTACGGACTTCCCCGAGGGCGAGCAGTACTTC.